This TCR beta chain was sequenced for a study of cytomegalovirus exposure and HLA in healthy donors. Points from the study as a whole: In a later analysis, parvovirus B19, influenza, CMV and Epstein-Barr virus appeared linked to several top co-occurrence clusters.

On this clone: Its antigen is not known.

V shed 6 bases, J shed 4 bases, and the junction held 6 bases outside the gene matches. The CDR3 loop spans 14 amino acids. Looked up from germline, CDR1 is MDHEN and CDR2 is SYDVKM. The PCR employed 60 Vbeta primers together with 13 Jbeta primers. Produced via immunoSEQ multiplex PCR; TCRdb's table is partial and in-frame only. There are 200,000 or so clones in the sample; approximately 80% occur only once, and about 3% lies in the top ten. The chain couples TRBV28 to TRBJ2-7; TRBD2 aligns across 10 bases. The TCR originated in a man aged 30-40 years in good health and CMV-seronegative. The specimen was PBMCs. CDR3 sequence (DNA): TGTGCCAGCAGGGGGGGACTAGCGATGTACGAGCAGTACTTC. Translated: CASRGGLAMYEQYF.